Listed below are T cell receptor beta chains from one sample, sequenced in a study of blood T cells in healthy people across ages. MiXCR, run by TCRdb on the 5' RACE reads, gives a single entry per CDR3 protein. The sample records more than 800,000 distinct CDR3 sequences, under 30% being singletons. The sequenced sample was blood. The receptors shown here come from an elderly woman in good health. Each CDR3 is given with its conserved first and last residue. The D gene is left open where the match is weak. Part of the rows lack a size; the others show once, few, many or a class for expanded clones.

size: few
D: -
V: TRBV20-1
J: TRBJ1-1
DNA: TGCAGTGCTAGAGATATCCGGTTCGTGGTAGGGGACGGTACTGAAGCTTTCTTT
CDR3: CSARDIRFVVGDGTEAFF

size: many
D: -
V: TRBV11-3
J: TRBJ2-3
DNA: TGTGCCAGCAGCAGGGGGAACGGAGAAGATACGCAGTATTTT
CDR3: CASSRGNGEDTQYF

size: -
D: -
V: TRBV9
J: TRBJ2-2
DNA: TGTGCCAGCAGTTCCCGACAGTCGAACACCGGGGAGCTGTTTTTT
CDR3: CASSSRQSNTGELFF

size: -
D: TRBD1
V: TRBV27
J: TRBJ1-1
DNA: TGTGCCAGCAGTTTATCGATAAGCCCTCCAGGGGGCCGGACTGAAGCTTTCTTT
CDR3: CASSLSISPPGGRTEAFF

size: -
D: -
V: TRBV4-1
J: TRBJ1-2
DNA: TGCACCAGCAGCCATCCCGAGGAGGGGACAACCAACTATGGCTACACCTTC
CDR3: CTSSHPEEGTTNYGYTF

size: many
D: -
V: TRBV29-1
J: TRBJ2-3
DNA: TGCAGCGCTGGAGGGAATCCCACAGATACGCAGTATTTT
CDR3: CSAGGNPTDTQYF

size: many
D: -
V: TRBV4-2
J: TRBJ1-2
DNA: TGTGCCAGCAGCCAAGACCCCCCCCCAGGGGCCTTTGGCTACACCTTC
CDR3: CASSQDPPPGAFGYTF

size: few
D: TRBD2
V: TRBV27
J: TRBJ2-3
DNA: TGTGCCAGCAGGATTTACCTAGCGGGGGGCAGAACAGACACGCAGTATTTT
CDR3: CASRIYLAGGRTDTQYF

size: once
D: -
V: TRBV24-1
J: TRBJ1-5
DNA: TGTGCCACCAGTGATCCCACCACCCCGGGCAATCAGCCCCAGCATTTT
CDR3: CATSDPTTPGNQPQHF

size: few
D: -
V: TRBV11-2
J: TRBJ2-1
DNA: TGTGCCAGCAGCTTGGGGGCCCTCGGGGACAATGAGCAGTTCTTC
CDR3: CASSLGALGDNEQFF

size: many
D: -
V: TRBV4-3
J: TRBJ2-5
DNA: TGCGCCAGCAGCCAAGAATGGTCCGGGGGCGCGGAGACCCAGTACTTC
CDR3: CASSQEWSGGAETQYF

size: many
D: TRBD1
V: TRBV10-3
J: TRBJ2-1
DNA: TGTGCCATCAGTGAGGTGGCAGGGGGCGTCAATGAGCAGTTCTTC
CDR3: CAISEVAGGVNEQFF

size: -
D: -
V: TRBV14
J: TRBJ2-2
DNA: TGTGCCAGCAGCCCAGCGGTTTTGGACACCGGGGAGCTGTTTTTT
CDR3: CASSPAVLDTGELFF

size: -
D: TRBD1
V: TRBV20-1
J: TRBJ1-2
DNA: TGCAGGGGGGGACAGGGGGCTGGCTACACCTTC
CDR3: CRGGQGAGYTF

size: many
D: -
V: TRBV24-1
J: TRBJ2-3
DNA: TGTGCCACCAGTGACAACGCGCGAACTCCCACAGATACGCAGTATTTT
CDR3: CATSDNARTPTDTQYF

size: -
D: -
V: TRBV7-6
J: TRBJ1-4
DNA: TGTGCCAGCAGCTTAGCGCCGTGGGGAGGAGGTGAAAAACTGTTTTTT
CDR3: CASSLAPWGGGEKLFF

size: many
D: -
V: TRBV7-7
J: TRBJ2-5
DNA: TGTGCCAGCAGCCCCAGCATTCCCGGAGGGGAGACCCAGTACTTC
CDR3: CASSPSIPGGETQYF

size: -
D: TRBD1
V: TRBV10-2
J: TRBJ1-5
DNA: TGCGCCAGCAGTGACCCCCTCCGGGACAGGGTGGTTCAGCCCCAGCATTTT
CDR3: CASSDPLRDRVVQPQHF

size: few
D: -
V: TRBV12-3/TRBV12-4
J: TRBJ1-3
DNA: TGTGCCAGCAGTGCACACCAGGTTCGGGCTGGAAACACCATATATTTT
CDR3: CASSAHQVRAGNTIYF

size: few
D: TRBD1
V: TRBV20-1
J: TRBJ1-5
DNA: TGCAGTGCCAGAGGACAGGGGACCTATAGCAATCAGCCCCAGCATTTT
CDR3: CSARGQGTYSNQPQHF

size: many
D: TRBD2
V: TRBV2
J: TRBJ2-3
DNA: TGTGCCAGCAGTGAAGCGGGCGGGGGAAGGACAGATACGCAGTATTTT
CDR3: CASSEAGGGRTDTQYF

size: many
D: -
V: TRBV7-9
J: TRBJ2-5
DNA: TGTGCCAGCAGCACGGGAAGTGGTCACGGCCAGGGGGGGACCCAGTACTTC
CDR3: CASSTGSGHGQGGTQYF

size: many
D: TRBD1
V: TRBV6-6
J: TRBJ1-2
DNA: TGTGCCAGCAGTTATACGGCAGGGGGCTATAACTATGGCTACACCTTC
CDR3: CASSYTAGGYNYGYTF

size: few
D: TRBD2
V: TRBV27
J: TRBJ2-2
DNA: TGTGCCAGCAGTTTACGGGGCGGGGGACGAACCGGGGAGCTGTTTTTT
CDR3: CASSLRGGGRTGELFF

size: many
D: -
V: TRBV6-5
J: TRBJ2-1
DNA: TGTGCCAGCAGTTACTCGATGGGCTCCCCCAAAGAGCAGTTCTTC
CDR3: CASSYSMGSPKEQFF

size: -
D: -
V: TRBV3-1
J: TRBJ2-1
DNA: TGTGCCAGCAGCCCGGACGGGTGCAATGAGCAGTTCTTC
CDR3: CASSPDGCNEQFF

size: many
D: TRBD1
V: TRBV20-1
J: TRBJ1-1
DNA: TGCAGTGCTCGCCAGGGGGTTAACACTGAAGCTTTCTTT
CDR3: CSARQGVNTEAFF

size: many
D: TRBD2
V: TRBV4-3
J: TRBJ2-5
DNA: TGCGCCAGCAGCCAAGTTTACAGCGGGGGTTCCGAGACCCAGTACTTC
CDR3: CASSQVYSGGSETQYF

size: few
D: -
V: TRBV7-2
J: TRBJ2-5
DNA: TGTGCCAGCAGCTTAGACTTCTCTTTCCAAGAGACCCAGTACTTC
CDR3: CASSLDFSFQETQYF

size: few
D: -
V: TRBV30
J: TRBJ1-5
DNA: TGTGCCTGGAGTGTAAAGGGCTTCGGCAATCAGCCCCAGCATTTT
CDR3: CAWSVKGFGNQPQHF

size: many
D: -
V: TRBV9
J: TRBJ2-3
DNA: TGTGCCAGCAGCGTAGCCCCCCAGGGGACAGATACGCAGTATTTT
CDR3: CASSVAPQGTDTQYF

size: few
D: -
V: TRBV5-1
J: TRBJ1-6
DNA: TGCGCCAGCAGCTCGAGCCCCGCCAGGGAGAATTCACCCCTCCACTTT
CDR3: CASSSSPARENSPLHF

size: few
D: -
V: TRBV5-1
J: TRBJ2-5
DNA: TGCGCCAGCAGCTTGGGTGCGGGACTGGCGTACCAAGAGACCCAGTACTTC
CDR3: CASSLGAGLAYQETQYF

size: -
D: -
V: TRBV20-1
J: TRBJ2-5
DNA: TGCAGTGCTAGAGGGGGGGGCCCTAGAGAGACCCAGTACTTC
CDR3: CSARGGGPRETQYF

size: -
D: -
V: TRBV20-1
J: TRBJ1-1
DNA: TGCAGTGCCCCTCTGTGGGGTACGAACACTGAAGCTTTCTTT
CDR3: CSAPLWGTNTEAFF

size: many
D: TRBD1
V: TRBV12-3/TRBV12-4
J: TRBJ1-2
DNA: TGTGCCAGCAGTCCAGGGGGAAGTCTCTATGGCTACACCTTC
CDR3: CASSPGGSLYGYTF

size: few
D: -
V: TRBV12-3/TRBV12-4
J: TRBJ2-2
DNA: TGTGCCAGCAGTTTTAGTGGCACAGCCGGGGAGCTGTTTTTT
CDR3: CASSFSGTAGELFF

size: many
D: -
V: TRBV5-1
J: TRBJ1-4
DNA: TGCGCCAGCAGCTCAGGACAAGTCGAAAAACTGTTTTTT
CDR3: CASSSGQVEKLFF

size: -
D: -
V: TRBV7-9
J: TRBJ2-5
DNA: TGTGCCAGCAGCTCCACAATGGAGGTTTCAGGGCCGCTTCATCCTGGGGAGCAGTACTTC
CDR3: CASSSTMEVSGPLHPGEQYF

size: few
D: -
V: TRBV7-8
J: TRBJ1-4
DNA: TGTGCCAGCAGCTTAGGATCGGCAGCAACTAATGAAAAACTGTTTTTT
CDR3: CASSLGSAATNEKLFF

size: many
D: TRBD1
V: TRBV11-2
J: TRBJ2-7
DNA: TGTGCCAGCAGCTTAGGCCTCTTCGGGACAGGGTATTCCGAGCAGTACTTC
CDR3: CASSLGLFGTGYSEQYF

size: many
D: -
V: TRBV7-2
J: TRBJ1-1
DNA: TGTGCCAGCAGCTTAGGTTGGGGGACAGAAGCTTTCTTT
CDR3: CASSLGWGTEAFF

size: -
D: TRBD1
V: TRBV2
J: TRBJ1-2
DNA: TGTGCCAGCAGTGGGGGGGGGCCGGGACAGGGACGAGGCCATGGCTACACCTTC
CDR3: CASSGGGPGQGRGHGYTF

size: few
D: TRBD2
V: TRBV18
J: TRBJ2-1
DNA: TGTGCCAGCTCACCCATGAGCGGGGGGGATTACAATGAGCAGTTCTTC
CDR3: CASSPMSGGDYNEQFF

size: -
D: TRBD1
V: TRBV10-3
J: TRBJ1-4
DNA: TGTGCCATCAGTGATACCTCAGGGGGCTTCGGGGAAAAACTGTTTTTT
CDR3: CAISDTSGGFGEKLFF

size: -
D: TRBD1
V: TRBV3-1
J: TRBJ2-7
DNA: TGTGCCGGCAGCCAAGCTACACCGGGACAGGGGTACTACAATGAGCAGTACTTC
CDR3: CAGSQATPGQGYYNEQYF

size: -
D: TRBD1
V: TRBV24-1
J: TRBJ2-3
DNA: TGTGCCACCCGACAATCCGGGACAGGGGGAGGCACGCAGTATTTT
CDR3: CATRQSGTGGGTQYF

size: -
D: -
V: TRBV7-2
J: TRBJ2-7
DNA: TGTGCCAGCAGCCCCGTGGCAGGCGGCTTATACGAGCAGTACTTC
CDR3: CASSPVAGGLYEQYF

size: many
D: -
V: TRBV6-2/TRBV6-3
J: TRBJ2-7
DNA: TGTGCCAGCAGTTACTCGGGGGTCGAGCAGTACTTC
CDR3: CASSYSGVEQYF

size: many
D: -
V: TRBV5-1
J: TRBJ2-7
DNA: TGCGCCAGCAGCTTGGCTCCGGGACTCTCCTACGAGCAGTACTTC
CDR3: CASSLAPGLSYEQYF